What follows are 27 T cell receptor beta chains derived from one specimen sequenced in a study of T cell repertoires in cytomegalovirus infection. TCRdb re-derived calls from the reads in MiXCR, one entry per CDR3 protein. The sample holds hundreds of thousands of distinct CDR3 sequences, around a sixth seen once. The material sequenced was PBMCs. These receptors came from a human donor in good health (CMV status not recorded). Some clones in this sample may be carry-over from other donors' samples.

The V and J genes are TRBV25-1 and TRBJ2-3; TRBD2 agrees at 14 bases. The CDR3 extends over 18 amino acids. Germline CDR1 and CDR2: MGHDK and SYGVNS. Trimming removed 6 bases from V and 2 bases from J; junction bases left unmatched: 10. The CDR3 nucleotides are TGTGCCAGCAGCCAACCCGGACTAGCGGGGGGCAACACAGATACGCAGTATTTT. Translated, it gives CASSQPGLAGGNTDTQYF.

In the case of this clonotype: This may stem from a read error, because a much larger clone lies one nucleotide away. V gene TRBV7-2 combines with J gene TRBJ2-5; 8 nucleotides line up with TRBD1. Losses at the gene ends were 5 bases for V and 5 bases for J; bases not matched to a gene: 7. CDR1 and CDR2 (germline): SGHTA, FQGNSA. The CDR3 has 14 amino acids. The CDR3 nucleotides are TGTGCCAGCAGCCAAGCAGGGGGCAGGGAGACCCAGTACTTC. Translated, it gives CASSQAGGRETQYF.

The chain couples TRBV5-6 to TRBJ2-1; maybe TRBD1 (6 bases). The germline gives CDR1 SGHDT, CDR2 YYEEEE. With 3 bases removed from V and 12 bases from J, the gap between germline ends came to 31 bases. The CDR3 has 18 amino acids. This CDR3 reads CASSSRGGQSLPLNGQFF. The CDR3 nucleotides are TGTGCCAGCAGCTCTAGGGGTGGACAGTCGCTCCCTCTGAACGGGCAGTTCTTC.

This clonotype was counted many times. This chain connects TRBV4-2 to TRBJ2-2; TRBD2 matches 8 bases. Germline CDR1 is LGHNA and CDR2 is YNFKEQ. The CDR3 runs to 18 residues. Trimming at V came to 1 base and at J to 4 bases, leaving 11 bases not matched to a gene. The CDR3 loop reads CASSQVRKIGTSTGELFF. CDR3 nucleotides: TGTGCCAGCAGCCAAGTGAGGAAAATCGGGACTAGCACCGGGGAGCTGTTTTTT.

This clonotype turned up a few times. The chain is built from TRBV4-2 and TRBJ2-3, with 9 bases fitting TRBD1. The CDR3 has 16 residues. In germline, CDR1 is LGHNA, CDR2 YNFKEQ. With 2 bases clipped from V and 4 bases from J, the junction kept 7 bases outside the gene matches. The CDR3 bases are TGTGCCAGCAGCCAATCCGGGACAGGGTTTCCAGATACGCAGTATTTT. It encodes CASSQSGTGFPDTQYF.

This clonotype has a handful of counts. The chain has TRBV4-1 and TRBJ1-1; D unresolved. Trimming cost V 0 bases and J 4 bases, with 0 bases left between them. This CDR3 region has 11 residues. CDR1 and CDR2 from the germline V gene are MGHRA and YSYEKL. Here the CDR3 reads CASSQDTEAFF. The CDR3 region has the DNA TGCGCCAGCAGCCAAGACACTGAAGCTTTCTTT.

This clonotype was recorded many times. This rearrangement joins TRBV20-1 to TRBJ2-3; D tentatively reads TRBD1 or TRBD2 (7 bases each). This CDR3 region has 14 residues. Trimming left V 1 base short and J 3 bases short, with 11 bases between. Germline-derived CDR1 and CDR2 are DFQATT and SNEGSKA (reference sequence). This chain's CDR3 is CSARARGGTDTQYF. CDR3 DNA: TGCAGTGCTAGAGCCAGGGGGGGTACAGATACGCAGTATTTT.

This clonotype was seen repeatedly, ten times or more. The rearrangement links TRBV12-3 or TRBV12-4 to TRBJ1-1, with D tentatively TRBD1 (5 bases). This CDR3 is built from 14 residues. Between the trimmed V and J ends, which lost 7 bases and 2 bases, there was a span of 14 bases. The CDR3 spells CASTLGGGNTEAFF. CDR3 in DNA: TGTGCCAGCACCCTGGGGGGGGGAAACACTGAAGCTTTCTTT.

The chain employs TRBV28 and TRBJ2-2, with D perhaps assigned TRBD1 or TRBD2 (7 bases each). V shed 5 bases and J shed 5 bases, with 15 bases lying between them. CDR1 MDHEN and CDR2 SYDVKM come from the germline V gene. CDR3 length: 15 residues. CDR3 region: CASSTRGGKTGELFF. The CDR3 coding sequence is TGTGCCAGCAGTACCAGGGGGGGGAAGACCGGGGAGCTGTTTTTT. The full variable domain, completed using reference TRBV28 and TRBJ2-2, is DVKVTQSSRYLVKRTGEKVFLECVQDMDHENMFWYRQDPGLGLRLIYFSYDVKMKEKGDIPEGYSVSREKKERFSLILESASTNQTSMYLCASSTRGGKTGELFFGEGSRLTVL.

This clonotype was seen many times. The CDR3 DNA is TGTGCCAGCAGTACAGGGGGCTCTGGGGCCAACGTCCTGACTTTC. Protein: CASSTGGSGANVLTF. The genes are TRBV6-2 or TRBV6-3 and TRBJ2-6; 8 positions agree with TRBD1. The junction had 0 bases not matched to a gene; V was cut back by 5 bases and J by 0 bases. CDR1 and CDR2 (germline): MNHEY, SVGEGT. CDR3 size: 15 residues.

The CDR3 DNA is TGTGCCAGCAGTTCCGGACTGACCCGCGGGGAGCTGTTTTTT. Amino acid sequence: CASSSGLTRGELFF. V usage is TRBV12-3 or TRBV12-4 and J usage is TRBJ2-2; the D gene is possibly TRBD2 (5 bases). The CDR3 consists of 14 residues. The ends were cut back, 4 bases at V and 7 bases at J, with 13 bases in the middle.

The chain combines TRBV6-6 with TRBJ1-4; D is uncertain. The CDR3 has 14 amino acids. The V gene lost 2 bases and the J gene lost 7 bases, with 11 bases spanning the gap. Germline-derived CDR1 and CDR2 are MNHNY and SVGAGI (reference sequence). This CDR3 is CASSYGTLSEKLFF. The CDR3 DNA follows: TGTGCCAGCAGTTACGGCACCCTTTCTGAAAAACTGTTTTTT.

The rearrangement uses TRBV7-9 and TRBJ1-1, with D possibly matching TRBD1 (6 bases). V was trimmed by 0 bases and J by 5 bases, leaving 13 bases between them. Germline V gene data show CDR1 as SEHNR and CDR2 as FQNEAQ (reference sequence). The CDR3 totals 15 residues. DNA for the CDR3: TGTGCCAGCAGCTTAGCCGGGGGGCAAAGGACTGAAGCTTTCTTT. Encoded protein: CASSLAGGQRTEAFF.

This clonotype was found a few times. The chain couples TRBV6-6 to TRBJ1-5; 9 nucleotides align to TRBD1. The CDR3 extends over 16 amino acids. The V and J ends lost 8 bases and 4 bases, in that order; junction bases with no gene match: 12. Germline V gene sequence: CDR1 MNHNY, CDR2 SVGAGI (reference sequence). Here the CDR3 DNA reads TGTGCCAGCCGAGGGACAGGGACTCGACGGAATCAGCCCCAGCATTTT. Protein sequence: CASRGTGTRRNQPQHF.

This chain connects TRBV2 to TRBJ1-2; 8 bases fit TRBD1. Germline CDR1 SNHLY, CDR2 FYNNEI. The CDR3 totals 12 residues. V lost 5 bases, J lost 6 bases, and 2 bases stayed unmatched. The CDR3 DNA sequence: TGTGCCAGCAGTCAGGGGGCGCATGGCTACACCTTC. This encodes CASSQGAHGYTF.

The chain carries TRBV6-2 or TRBV6-3 and TRBJ2-5; no reliable D call. Trimming shortened V by 2 bases and J by 4 bases, and 11 bases separated the two germline ends. The CDR3 is 14 residues long. Germline-derived CDR1 and CDR2 are MNHEY and SVGEGT. The CDR3 spells CASSYRTGRETQYF. CDR3 DNA: TGTGCCAGCAGTTACAGAACTGGAAGAGAGACCCAGTACTTC.

This chain connects TRBV29-1 to TRBJ2-3; maybe TRBD1 (6 bases). The germline CDR1 and CDR2 sequences are SQVTM and ANQGSEA. The CDR3 is 14 residues long. V lost 6 bases, J lost 4 bases, and 17 bases lay in between. CDR3 sequence: CSVRGQPGADTQYF. CDR3 nucleotides: TGCAGCGTCCGCGGACAGCCCGGGGCAGATACGCAGTATTTT.

Many counts were recorded for this clonotype. The rearrangement joins TRBV6-1 to TRBJ1-6; D is undetermined. Germline V lookup: CDR1 MNHNS, CDR2 SASEGT. V lost 6 bases to trimming and J lost 7 bases, with 16 bases between them. The CDR3 is made up of 15 amino acids. The CDR3 loop reads CASRGSKRKNSPLHF. The DNA for the CDR3 is TGTGCCAGCAGAGGGTCGAAAAGGAAGAATTCACCCCTCCACTTT.

This clonotype has a single count. V usage is TRBV5-1 and J usage is TRBJ1-1, with D uncertain. Trimming stripped 2 bases from V and 1 base from J, with 12 bases between. The CDR3 length is 15 residues. The germline V gene encodes CDR1 SGHRS and CDR2 YFSETQ. The CDR3 sequence: CASSFNVEPNTEAFF. CDR3 nucleotides: TGCGCCAGCAGCTTTAACGTGGAACCGAACACTGAAGCTTTCTTT. The full variable domain, its missing parts supplied by reference TRBV5-1 and TRBJ1-1, is KAGVTQTPRYLIKTRGQQVTLSCSPISGHRSVSWYQQTPGQGLQFLFEYFSETQRNKGNFPGRFSGRQFSNSRSEMNVSTLELGDSALYLCASSFNVEPNTEAFFGQGTRLTVV.

This clonotype occurred many times. The genes are TRBV6-4 and TRBJ2-2; D not certain. The CDR3 has 13 residues. V was trimmed by 6 bases and J by 6 bases, leaving 11 bases between them. Looked up from germline, CDR1 is MRHNA and CDR2 is SNTAGT. The CDR3, as DNA: TGTGCCAGCAGCCCTTCAGATTCCGGGGAGCTGTTTTTT. Translation gives CASSPSDSGELFF.

V gene TRBV20-1 combines with J gene TRBJ2-7, with TRBD1 matching over 7 bases. This CDR3 has 15 amino acids. Germline CDR1 reads DFQATT; CDR2 reads SNEGSKA (reference sequence). Losses at the gene ends were 6 bases for V and 0 bases for J; bases not matched to a gene: 11. In DNA, the CDR3 is TGCAGTGCAAACACGGACAGGTTCAACTCCTACGAGCAGTACTTC. Residues: CSANTDRFNSYEQYF.

This clonotype was recorded at least ten times. CDR3 protein: CASSLLSGTVASPLHF. CDR3 nucleotide sequence: TGTGCCAGCAGTTTATTATCAGGAACAGTAGCATCACCCCTCCACTTT. The V and J genes are TRBV27 and TRBJ1-6; D is unclear. Between the trimmed V and J ends, which lost 1 base and 10 bases, there was a span of 17 bases. Germline V CDR1 and CDR2: MNHEY, SMNVEV (reference sequence). The CDR3 runs to 16 residues.

This chain connects TRBV5-4 to TRBJ1-3; possibly TRBD1 for D (5 bases). V was clipped by 0 bases and J by 2 bases, with 9 bases between them. This CDR3 region has 15 residues. Germline CDR1 reads SGHNT; CDR2 reads YYREEE (reference sequence). The DNA for the CDR3 is TGTGCCAGCAGCTTGGGAGGGGTGGCTGGAAACACCATATATTTT. Amino acid sequence: CASSLGGVAGNTIYF.

This clonotype was seen a handful of times. The chain uses TRBV5-6 and TRBJ2-5; no clear D gene. The CDR3 consists of 12 residues. Per the germline V gene, CDR1 is SGHDT and CDR2 is YYEEEE. Trimming took off 4 bases at V and 0 bases at J, with 4 bases between the two ends. In DNA, the CDR3 is TGTGCCAGCAGCCAAAACCAAGAGACCCAGTACTTC. Translating gives CASSQNQETQYF.

The chain has TRBV3-1 and TRBJ2-4; no definite D call. This CDR3 has 16 amino acids. With 1 base removed from V and 0 bases from J, the gap between germline ends came to 10 bases. Per germline, CDR1 LGHDT and CDR2 YNNKEL (reference sequence). CDR3 residues: CASSQGISLAKNIQYF. The CDR3 bases are TGTGCCAGCAGCCAAGGAATCAGTTTAGCCAAAAACATTCAGTACTTC.

This clonotype was observed at least ten times. The rearrangement uses TRBV7-9 and TRBJ2-5; D is undetermined. Germline V gene lookup returns CDR1 SEHNR and CDR2 FQNEAQ (reference sequence). Deletions cut 6 bases from V and 2 bases from J, with 19 bases between. The CDR3 covers 16 residues. DNA of the CDR3: TGTGCCAGCAGATATCCGGAAAGTCTCGGACAAGAGACCCAGTACTTC. This encodes CASRYPESLGQETQYF.

This clonotype was observed many times. The CDR3 spells CSARDLGGGAREQYF. CDR3 bases: TGCAGTGCTAGAGATTTGGGCGGGGGGGCTCGCGAGCAGTACTTC. The chain carries TRBV20-1 and TRBJ2-7; TRBD2 matches 9 bases. The CDR3 sequence is 15 residues long. Germline CDR1 and CDR2: DFQATT and SNEGSKA (reference sequence). J lost 6 bases, V lost 0 bases, and 9 bases had no gene match.